This TCR beta chain was recorded in a study of T cell responses to AZD1222 COVID-19 vaccine. General study results and limits: Females outnumbered males among donors, who were mostly white British; clonal diversity was possibly underestimated. Within unmutated variant regions lay the reported targets of nearly half of spike-specific TCRs.

A note on this clone: The antigen remains unidentified.

From germline, CDR1 is SGHDN and CDR2 FVKESK. The CDR3 loop spans 13 amino acids. Trimming cost V 4 bases and J 5 bases; bases outside gene matches: 4. Assay: immunoSEQ multiplex PCR; the TCRdb copy retains only in-frame clones and omits some. The table lists over 90,000 clones, approximately 88% of them singletons. V is TRBV14 and J is TRBJ2-5, with 7 bases fitting TRBD1. This TCR came from an adult in good health. The sample in question was peripheral blood, obtained on day 0 of AZD1222 vaccination. The CDR3 protein is CASSPGTVETQYF. CDR3 DNA sequence: TGTGCCAGCAGCCCCGGGACAGTCGAGACCCAGTACTTC.